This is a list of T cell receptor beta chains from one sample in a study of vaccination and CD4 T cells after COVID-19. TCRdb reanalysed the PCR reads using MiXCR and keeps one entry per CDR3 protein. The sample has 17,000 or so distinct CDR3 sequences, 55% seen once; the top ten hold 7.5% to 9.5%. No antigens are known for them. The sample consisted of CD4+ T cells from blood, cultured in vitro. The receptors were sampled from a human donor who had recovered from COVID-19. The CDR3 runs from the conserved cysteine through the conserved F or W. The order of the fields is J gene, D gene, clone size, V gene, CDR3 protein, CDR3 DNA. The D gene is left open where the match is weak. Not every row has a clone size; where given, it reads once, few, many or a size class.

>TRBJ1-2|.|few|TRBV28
CASSFTTGQFGYTF
TGTGCCAGCAGTTTCACCACAGGGCAGTTTGGCTACACCTTC
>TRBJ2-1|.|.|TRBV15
CATSSPGLREYEQFF
TGTGCCACCAGCAGCCCCGGCCTACGAGAATATGAGCAGTTCTTC
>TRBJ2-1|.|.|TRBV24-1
CATSPPSGTGYNEQFF
TGTGCCACCAGTCCCCCCTCCGGGACGGGTTACAATGAGCAGTTCTTC
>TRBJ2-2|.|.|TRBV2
CASTGTANTGELFF
TGTGCCAGCACGGGGACTGCGAACACCGGGGAGCTGTTTTTT
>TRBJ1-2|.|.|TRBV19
CASSQGDYGYTF
TGTGCCAGTAGTCAGGGAGACTATGGCTACACCTTC
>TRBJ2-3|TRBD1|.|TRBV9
CASSVRPLRGLVGGTDTQYF
TGTGCCAGCAGCGTTCGGCCTCTCAGGGGGCTAGTTGGAGGCACAGATACGCAGTATTTT
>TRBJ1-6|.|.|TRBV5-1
CASSSLRDSPLHF
TGCGCCAGCTCATCCCTCCGGGATTCACCCCTCCACTTT
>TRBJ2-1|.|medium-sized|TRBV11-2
CASSPAGWLEQFF
TGTGCCAGCAGCCCGGCCGGTTGGCTTGAGCAGTTCTTC
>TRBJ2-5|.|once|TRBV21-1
CASSKPGRDRGQETQYF
TGTGCCAGCAGCAAACCGGGAAGGGACAGGGGCCAAGAGACCCAGTACTTC
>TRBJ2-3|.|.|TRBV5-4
CASSFGTRTDTQYF
TGTGCCAGCAGCTTTGGCACCCGCACAGATACGCAGTATTTT
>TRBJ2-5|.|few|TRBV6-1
CASSEAGHFQETQYF
TGTGCCAGCAGTGAAGCGGGGCATTTTCAAGAGACCCAGTACTTC
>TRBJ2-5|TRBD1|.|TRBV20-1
CSALSRDRGETQYF
TGCAGTGCTCTTTCTAGGGACAGGGGAGAGACCCAGTACTTC
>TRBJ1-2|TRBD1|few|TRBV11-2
CASSLDSGTGGDYGYTF
TGTGCCAGCAGCTTGGATTCCGGGACAGGGGGGGACTATGGCTACACCTTC
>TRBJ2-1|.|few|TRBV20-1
CSARAASGLNYNEQFF
TGCAGTGCTAGAGCCGCGAGCGGGCTCAATTACAATGAGCAGTTCTTC
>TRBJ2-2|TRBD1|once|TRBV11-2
CASSPRGQGGELFF
TGTGCCAGCAGCCCCAGGGGGCAGGGCGGGGAGCTGTTTTTT
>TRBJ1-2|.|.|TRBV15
CATSREFTDASYGYTF
TGTGCCACCAGCAGAGAATTCACTGATGCCTCCTATGGCTACACCTTC
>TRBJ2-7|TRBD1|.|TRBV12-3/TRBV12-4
CASSPGQGPSYEQYF
TGTGCCAGCAGTCCAGGACAGGGGCCTTCCTACGAGCAGTACTTC
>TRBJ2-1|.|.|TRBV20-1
CSATFSDRHHNEQFF
TGCAGTGCTACATTCTCCGACAGGCATCACAATGAGCAGTTCTTC
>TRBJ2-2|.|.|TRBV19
CVSSTTGGRELFF
TGTGTCAGTAGTACGACAGGAGGCCGGGAGCTGTTTTTT
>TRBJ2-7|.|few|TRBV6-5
CASSYPDGSYEQYF
TGTGCCAGCAGTTACCCGGACGGTTCCTACGAGCAGTACTTC
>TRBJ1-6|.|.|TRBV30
CAWTRDSPLHF
TGTGCCTGGACAAGGGATTCACCCCTCCACTTT
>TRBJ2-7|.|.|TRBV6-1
CASTLRMADRRGYEQYF
TGTGCCAGCACTTTACGGATGGCGGACCGCCGGGGATACGAGCAGTACTTC
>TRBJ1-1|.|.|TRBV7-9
CASSKRSRGRRPEAFF
TGTGCCAGCAGCAAAAGGAGCCGGGGCCGACGGCCTGAAGCTTTCTTT
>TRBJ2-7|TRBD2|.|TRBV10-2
CASRLAGVSYEQYF
TGCGCCAGCCGTCTAGCGGGAGTGTCCTACGAGCAGTACTTC
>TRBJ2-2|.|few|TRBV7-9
CASSLGVAENTGELFF
TGTGCCAGCAGCTTAGGAGTAGCGGAGAACACCGGGGAGCTGTTTTTT
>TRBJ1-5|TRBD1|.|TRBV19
CASSIEGARNQPQHF
TGTGCCAGTAGTATTGAGGGGGCGAGGAATCAGCCCCAGCATTTT
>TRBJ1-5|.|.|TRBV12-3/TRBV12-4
CASSLTINQPQHF
TGTGCCAGCAGTTTAACGATCAATCAGCCCCAGCATTTT
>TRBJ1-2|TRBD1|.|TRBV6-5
CASSYSGGQGYGYTF
TGTGCCAGCAGTTACTCGGGGGGACAGGGCTATGGCTACACCTTC
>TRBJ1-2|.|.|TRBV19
CASSIGQINYGYTF
TGTGCCAGTAGTATAGGCCAGATAAACTATGGCTACACCTTC
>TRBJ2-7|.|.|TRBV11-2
CASSLDRGEQYF
TGTGCCAGCAGCTTAGACAGGGGCGAGCAGTACTTC
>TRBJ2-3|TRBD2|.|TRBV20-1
CSARAASGTGDTQYF
TGCAGTGCTAGAGCGGCTAGCGGGACGGGAGATACGCAGTATTTT
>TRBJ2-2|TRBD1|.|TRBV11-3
CASRDRNTGELFF
TGTGCCAGCCGGGACAGGAACACCGGGGAGCTGTTTTTT
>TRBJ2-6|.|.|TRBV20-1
CSARGGRSGANVLTF
TGCAGTGCTAGGGGGGGCCGCTCTGGGGCCAACGTCCTGACTTTC
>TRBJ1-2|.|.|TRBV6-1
CASSPWTSNYGYTF
TGTGCCAGCAGTCCTTGGACGTCTAACTATGGCTACACCTTC
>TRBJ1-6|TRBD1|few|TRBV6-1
CASRPRQGVNSPLHF
TGTGCCAGCAGGCCCCGACAGGGAGTGAATTCACCCCTCCACTTT
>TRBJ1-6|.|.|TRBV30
CAWIPGVGNSPLHF
TGTGCCTGGATACCGGGGGTAGGGAATTCACCCCTCCACTTT
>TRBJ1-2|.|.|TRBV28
CASSPGATPNYGYTF
TGTGCCAGCTCCCCAGGGGCAACCCCTAACTATGGCTACACCTTC
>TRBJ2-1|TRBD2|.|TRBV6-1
CASRRRRLAGGPGNEQFF
TGTGCCAGCAGGAGACGTAGACTAGCGGGAGGGCCAGGGAATGAGCAGTTCTTC
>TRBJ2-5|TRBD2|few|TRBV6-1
CASSEGLAGIQETQYF
TGTGCCAGCAGTGAAGGACTAGCGGGGATACAAGAGACCCAGTACTTC